The 20 T cell receptor beta chains in this list originate from one sample, sequenced in a study of OX40 agonist ivuxolimab in advanced cancers. Clones were read by immunoSEQ multiplex PCR, and TCRdb kept only the in-frame ones, dropping some. The table has approximately 84,000 clones, roughly 82% seen once. Sequenced here: CD4+ or CD8+ T cells sorted from blood, sampled in a trial of the OX40 agonist ivuxolimab. The receptors shown here come from an adult with an advanced solid tumor such as melanoma, head and neck, liver or kidney cancer.

The V gene is TRBV2, the J gene TRBJ1-2; D may be TRBD1 (5 bases). This CDR3 is 13 amino acids long. Trimming took off 5 bases at V and 8 bases at J, with 15 bases between the two ends. Germline V gene sequence: CDR1 SNHLY, CDR2 FYNNEI. The CDR3 coding sequence is TGTGCCAGCAGTCTAGACCCCCGGGGGGGCTACACCTTC. This codes for CASSLDPRGGYTF.

The chain is built from TRBV7-2 and TRBJ2-3; TRBD2 might be the D (6 bases). Trimming removed 4 bases at V and 1 base at J, with 12 bases between. The germline gives CDR1 SGHTA, CDR2 FQGNSA. The CDR3 has 15 residues. CDR3 region: CASSSQGLRTDTQYF. In nucleotides, the CDR3 is TGTGCCAGCAGCTCCCAGGGACTTCGCACAGATACGCAGTATTTT.

The J gene is TRBJ2-2, the V gene TRBV9; D is undetermined. Germline values: CDR1 SGDLS, CDR2 YYNGEE. CDR3 length: 14 amino acids. Trimming cost V 1 base and J 1 base, with 5 bases left between them. CDR3 protein: CASSVSGNTGELFF. In nucleotides, the CDR3 is TGTGCCAGCAGCGTATCAGGGAACACCGGGGAGCTGTTTTTT.

The chain recombines TRBV7-6 with TRBJ1-4; TRBD1 might be the D (6 bases). V lost 1 base to trimming and J lost 7 bases, with 16 bases between them. From germline, CDR1 is SGHVS and CDR2 FNYEAQ. This CDR3 is built from 16 residues. Here the CDR3 reads CASSLGPGAQGEKLFF. The CDR3 DNA reads TGTGCCAGCAGCTTAGGGCCGGGGGCTCAAGGTGAAAAACTGTTTTTT.

The chain links TRBV5-1 to TRBJ2-1; D uncertain. The CDR3 runs 18 residues. The germline V gene has CDR1 SGHRS and CDR2 YFSETQ. V lost 2 bases to trimming and J lost 0 bases, with 18 bases between them. The DNA for the CDR3 is TGCGCCAGCAGCTTATCAGCAGGTATGGGTGGCTCCTACAATGAGCAGTTCTTC. Its protein product is CASSLSAGMGGSYNEQFF. Filled out from reference TRBV5-1 and TRBJ2-1, the complete variable domain reads KAGVTQTPRYLIKTRGQQVTLSCSPISGHRSVSWYQQTPGQGLQFLFEYFSETQRNKGNFPGRFSGRQFSNSRSEMNVSTLELGDSALYLCASSLSAGMGGSYNEQFFGPGTRLTVL.

The chain couples TRBV7-2 to TRBJ2-7, with D uncertain. Trimming left V 4 bases short and J 3 bases short, with 7 bases between. Germline CDR1 SGHTA, CDR2 FQGNSA. The CDR3 contains 12 residues. The CDR3 loop reads CASSSSVYEQYF. CDR3 in DNA: TGTGCCAGCAGCTCCTCGGTCTACGAGCAGTACTTC.

The sample holds one count of this clone. J is TRBJ1-1 and V is TRBV7-3; possible D gene TRBD1, 6 bases. This CDR3 contains 15 residues. Germline values: CDR1 SGHTA, CDR2 FQGTGA. V was shortened by 3 bases and J by 2 bases, with 13 bases between the two germline ends. The CDR3 spells CASSFGAGVNTEAFF. Written as DNA, the CDR3 is TGTGCCAGCAGCTTTGGGGCAGGGGTTAACACTGAAGCTTTCTTT.

This chain uses TRBV19 with TRBJ1-5; the D gene is possibly TRBD1 (6 bases). Trimming removed 6 bases from V and 9 bases from J, with 9 bases in between. This CDR3 is built from 11 residues. Germline assignment: CDR1 LNHDA and CDR2 SQIVND (reference sequence). CDR3 amino acids: CASSEGGPQHF. DNA for the CDR3: TGTGCCAGTAGCGAAGGGGGGCCCCAGCATTTT.

Worth noting for this clone: Other DNA sequences within the sample encode an identical CDR3. In DNA, the CDR3 is TGTGCCAGCAGAACCGGGACCGACTATGGCTACACCTTC. This encodes CASRTGTDYGYTF. This rearrangement joins TRBV28 to TRBJ1-2; D perhaps matches TRBD1 (5 bases). Per germline, CDR1 MDHEN and CDR2 SYDVKM. V was cut by 6 bases and J by 3 bases, with 11 bases left in between. This CDR3 comprises 13 residues.

This clone is a singleton in its sample. The chain carries TRBV2 and TRBJ2-5; 11 bases are shared with TRBD2. V dropped 8 bases and J dropped 3; count of bases not matched to a gene: 5. Germline loops: CDR1 SNHLY, CDR2 FYNNEI. The CDR3 spans 14 residues. The CDR3 sequence: CASGPGLAEETQYF. CDR3 bases: TGTGCCAGCGGGCCGGGACTAGCGGAAGAGACCCAGTACTTC.

The V call is TRBV29-1, the J call TRBJ2-1; TRBD1 matches at 9 bases. The CDR3 runs 14 residues. With 1 base clipped from V and 4 bases from J, the junction kept 2 bases outside the gene matches. CDR1 and CDR2 (germline): SQVTM, ANQGSEA. CDR3 region: CSVEVGTGYNEQFF. For the CDR3, the DNA is TGCAGCGTTGAAGTTGGGACAGGGTACAATGAGCAGTTCTTC.

The J gene is TRBJ1-6, the V gene TRBV6-1, with 8 bases aligning to TRBD1. Trimming cost V 0 bases and J 9 bases; bases outside gene matches: 10. The CDR3 is 17 amino acids. Germline values: CDR1 MNHNS, CDR2 SASEGT. This chain's CDR3 is CASSEALLDRGGSPLHF. The CDR3 coding sequence is TGTGCCAGCAGTGAAGCGCTTCTTGACAGGGGAGGTTCACCCCTCCACTTT.

J is TRBJ2-3 and V is TRBV5-1; TRBD2 aligns across 14 bases. V dropped 6 bases and J dropped 4; count of bases not matched to a gene: 10. From germline, CDR1 is SGHRS and CDR2 YFSETQ. CDR3 length: 17 amino acids. The CDR3 spells CASTGTSGSPRADTQYF. The CDR3 DNA follows: TGCGCCAGCACCGGGACTAGCGGGAGTCCCAGGGCAGATACGCAGTATTTT.

The chain joins TRBV2 to TRBJ1-2, with D uncertain. The length of the CDR3 is 13 residues. Between the trimmed V and J ends, which lost 3 bases and 7 bases, there was a span of 12 bases. CDR1 is SNHLY, CDR2 FYNNEI, per germline. In DNA form, the CDR3 reads TGTGCCAGCAGTGAGGCAAGACTGAGTGGCTACACCTTC. Its protein product is CASSEARLSGYTF.

CDR3 in DNA: TGTGCCATCAGGGGACAGGGGAACACCGGGGAGCTGTTTTTT. Its protein product is CAIRGQGNTGELFF. This chain uses TRBV10-3 with TRBJ2-2, with 9 bases fitting TRBD1. Germline values: CDR1 ENHRY, CDR2 SYGVKD. V was clipped by 6 bases and J by 1 base; unmatched bases: 0. The CDR3 runs 14 residues.

The chain recombines TRBV30 with TRBJ2-3; unclear D gene. The germline gives CDR1 GTSNPN, CDR2 SVGIG (reference sequence). The CDR3 consists of 14 residues. Trimming took off 0 bases at V and 3 bases at J, with 10 bases between the two ends. The CDR3 nucleotides read TGTGCCTGGAGTGTAAGGGTGACAACAGATACGCAGTATTTT. Encoded protein: CAWSVRVTTDTQYF. Complete variable domain (other parts from reference TRBV30 and TRBJ2-3): SQTIHQWPATLVQPVGSPLSLECTVEGTSNPNLYWYRQAAGRGLQLLFYSVGIGQISSEVPQNLSASRPQDRQFILSSKKLLLSDSGFYLCAWSVRVTTDTQYFGPGTRLTVL.

The CDR3 loop reads CASSVRSYNEKLFF. The CDR3, as DNA: TGTGCCAGCAGTGTGCGAAGTTATAATGAAAAACTGTTTTTT. The chain has TRBV2 and TRBJ1-4, with D unresolved. This CDR3 is 14 amino acids long. Germline V CDR1 and CDR2: SNHLY, FYNNEI. V was trimmed by 4 bases and J by 4 bases, leaving 10 bases between them. Filled out from reference TRBV2 and TRBJ1-4, the complete variable domain reads EPEVTQTPSHQVTQMGQEVILRCVPISNHLYFYWYRQILGQKVEFLVSFYNNEISEKSEIFDDQFSVERPDGSNFTLKIRSTKLEDSAMYFCASSVRSYNEKLFFGSGTQLSVL.

To note about this clone: A read error is likely, as this CDR3 ends without the conserved phenylalanine or tryptophan. The limits of the CDR3 on the DNA are not certain, so only TCRdb's listed CDR3 is given. The V call is TRBV6-5, the J call TRBJ2-7; the table's D call, TRBD1, has no DNA check behind it. Germline V gene lookup returns CDR1 MNHEY and CDR2 SVGAGI. The CDR3 is 13 amino acids long, termini counted. The CDR3: CASSYSYFRGANS.

This clone was seen once. V usage is TRBV7-3 and J usage is TRBJ1-4; D may be TRBD1 (5 bases). V gave up 2 bases and J gave up 3 bases, with 10 bases separating them. This CDR3 is built from 15 residues. Germline V lookup: CDR1 SGHTA, CDR2 FQGTGA. CDR3 loop: CASSLGGAANEKLFF. The CDR3 DNA follows: TGTGCCAGCAGCTTAGGAGGGGCCGCTAATGAAAAACTGTTTTTT. The entire variable domain, with the rest obtained from reference TRBV7-3 and TRBJ1-4, is as follows: GAGVSQTPSNKVTEKGKYVELRCDPISGHTALYWYRQSLGQGPEFLIYFQGTGAADDSGLPNDRFFAVRPEGSVSTLKIQRTERGDSAVYLCASSLGGAANEKLFFGSGTQLSVL.

The V gene is TRBV5-4, the J gene TRBJ2-3; D call uncertain. The CDR3 loop spans 11 amino acids. CDR1 and CDR2 (germline): SGHNT, YYREEE (reference sequence). Deletions cut 5 bases from V and 4 bases from J, with 5 bases between. The CDR3, as DNA: TGTGCCAGCAGACGAGCAGATACGCAGTATTTT. It translates to CASRRADTQYF. Full variable domain (outside the CDR3, taken from reference TRBV5-4 and TRBJ2-3): ETGVTQSPTHLIKTRGQQVTLRCSSQSGHNTVSWYQQALGQGPQFIFQYYREEENGRGNFPPRFSGLQFPNYSSELNVNALELDDSALYLCASRRADTQYFGPGTRLTVL.